The 24 T cell receptor beta chains presented below share a single source sample, sequenced in a study of regulatory T cells in long-lasting Graves disease. Library construction for TCR beta used iRepertoire HTBI primers and Arm-PCR of CDR3 regions. TCRdb called the multiplex PCR reads again in MiXCR, with one record for every CDR3 protein. In the table there are around 450,000 distinct CDR3 sequences, around 15% of which are singletons. The time point was: newly diagnosed GD, antithyroid drugs for less than 3 months. PBMCs were the source of the RNA used for TCR sequencing. This same sample was also part of a study on T cells in Graves' hyperthyroidism and ophthalmopathy.

Material: peripheral blood mononuclear cells (PBMCs), obtained at new diagnosis, from a patient treated with antithyroid drugs. These receptors were taken from a man in his forties with Graves disease.

With regard to this clonotype: A single base separates this from a much larger clone, so it may be a read error. J is TRBJ2-4 and V is TRBV6-2 or TRBV6-3; 10 bases map to TRBD2. Germline V lookup: CDR1 MNHEY, CDR2 SVGEGT. The ends lost 2 bases at V and 13 bases at J; junction bases unmatched: 11. This CDR3 spans 15 amino acids. CDR3 sequence reads: CASSYGSGRGNEQYF. The CDR3 DNA reads as TGTGCCAGCAGTTACGGCAGCGGGAGGGGCAATGAGCAGTACTTC.

As concerns this clonotype: A much larger clonotype is one base distant, so this may be a read error. The rearrangement links TRBV9 to TRBJ1-2; 11 bases line up with TRBD1. CDR1 and CDR2 (germline): SGDLS, YYNGEE. The CDR3 totals 17 residues. The DNA for the CDR3 is TGTGCCATCAGCGCCCAGCCGGGACAGGGGGTAGTCGGTGGCTACACCTTC. Amino acid sequence: CAISAQPGQGVVGGYTF.

There are many counts of this clonotype. The chain carries TRBV5-1 and TRBJ2-2, with TRBD1 as a possible D gene (7 bases). This CDR3 spans 16 amino acids. Germline CDR1 is SGHRS and CDR2 is YFSETQ. The V gene lost 7 bases and the J gene lost 0 bases, with 16 bases spanning the gap. DNA of the CDR3: TGCGCCAGCTCTGGAGGGCAGGGGGCGAACACCGGGGAGCTGTTTTTT. It is translated as CASSGGQGANTGELFF.

This clonotype appeared many times. This rearrangement joins TRBV6-2 or TRBV6-3 to TRBJ2-3; 14 nucleotides match TRBD2. The CDR3 contains 19 residues. Germline CDR1 and CDR2: MNHEY and SVGEGT. After removal of 5 bases from V and 4 bases from J, the junction contained 14 bases not matched to a gene. CDR3 loop: CASSGPGLAGDSPPDTQYF. CDR3 nucleotide sequence: TGTGCCAGCAGTGGTCCGGGACTAGCGGGAGACAGCCCCCCAGATACGCAGTATTTT.

This clonotype was found many times. This rearrangement joins TRBV6-2 or TRBV6-3 to TRBJ2-1, with 7 nucleotides matching TRBD2. The V segment lost 5 bases and the J segment 12 bases; nucleotides outside the gene matches: 4. There are 11 residues in the CDR3. Looked up from germline, CDR1 is MNHEY and CDR2 is SVGEGT. CDR3 DNA sequence: TGTGCCAGCAGTAATCCGGGAGGGCAGTTCTTC. Translation: CASSNPGGQFF.

This clonotype has more than one count but fewer than ten. The chain is built from TRBV7-9 and TRBJ2-7; tentatively, D is TRBD1 (6 bases). V lost 9 bases to trimming and J lost 5 bases, with 20 bases between them. The CDR3 spans 14 residues. Germline loops: CDR1 SEHNR, CDR2 FQNEAQ (reference sequence). CDR3 amino acids: CASTLQGGSHEQYF. CDR3 in DNA: TGTGCCAGTACCCTGCAAGGGGGTTCCCACGAGCAGTACTTC.

This sequence joins TRBV9 and TRBJ2-7; 7 bases match TRBD1. Germline CDR1 and CDR2: SGDLS and YYNGEE. CDR3 length: 14 amino acids. The ends lost 0 bases at V and 6 bases at J; junction bases unmatched: 6. The CDR3 sequence is CASSVEGGKGEQYF. In DNA, the CDR3 is TGTGCCAGCAGCGTAGAAGGGGGCAAGGGCGAGCAGTACTTC.

This chain uses TRBV25-1 with TRBJ2-4; tentatively, D is TRBD2 (7 bases). The CDR3 runs 15 residues. The germline V gene encodes CDR1 MGHDK and CDR2 SYGVNS. The V and J ends lost 3 bases and 6 bases respectively, with 15 bases between them. The CDR3 sequence: CASSESQGGVNIQYF. For the CDR3, the DNA is TGTGCCAGCAGTGAGTCACAGGGAGGGGTAAACATTCAGTACTTC.

The chain employs TRBV27 and TRBJ1-6; D is uncertain. The CDR3 runs to 13 residues. The V end was cut by 4 bases, the J end by 10 bases, with 11 bases between. Looked up from germline, CDR1 is MNHEY and CDR2 is SMNVEV (reference sequence). The CDR3 is CASSSSSGSPLHF. In nucleotides, the CDR3 is TGTGCCAGCAGTTCAAGTAGCGGCTCACCCCTCCACTTT.

This clonotype has just a few counts. The genes are TRBV7-9 and TRBJ2-2, with D uncertain. The CDR3 contains 13 residues. V was clipped by 3 bases and J by 4 bases, with 6 bases between them. The germline CDR1 and CDR2 sequences are SEHNR and FQNEAQ (reference sequence). CDR3 in DNA: TGTGCCAGCAGCTTCGGACCCACCGGGGAGCTGTTTTTT. Encoded protein: CASSFGPTGELFF.

Comment on this clonotype: A much more abundant neighbour one base away suggests this may be a read error. The J gene is TRBJ2-6, the V gene TRBV2, with D possibly being TRBD1 (6 bases). The ends were cut back, 5 bases at V and 0 bases at J, with 17 bases in the middle. Per the germline V gene, CDR1 is SNHLY and CDR2 is FYNNEI. The CDR3 runs 18 residues. The CDR3 loop is CASSTSGTRFSGANVLTF. CDR3 nucleotides: TGTGCCAGCAGTACCTCCGGGACACGATTCTCTGGGGCCAACGTCCTGACTTTC.

V is TRBV24-1 and J is TRBJ1-5, with no clear D. The ends were cut back, 5 bases at V and 5 bases at J, with 6 bases in the middle. The CDR3 contains 12 residues. Per germline, CDR1 KGHDR and CDR2 SFDVKD. The CDR3 sequence is CATSAGDQPQHF. The DNA for the CDR3 is TGTGCCACCAGTGCTGGGGATCAGCCCCAGCATTTT.

This clonotype was counted a few times. The chain recombines TRBV2 with TRBJ2-3; a possible D gene is TRBD2 (6 bases). Between the trimmed V and J ends, which lost 2 bases and 6 bases, there was a span of 15 bases. Germline V gene data show CDR1 as SNHLY and CDR2 as FYNNEI. This CDR3 comprises 15 residues. DNA of the CDR3: TGTGCCAGCAGTGAAACAGGCGGAGGGGCGGATACGCAGTATTTT. The encoded protein is CASSETGGGADTQYF.

This clonotype was recorded many times. The rearrangement joins TRBV7-9 to TRBJ2-5; tentative D call: TRBD1 (6 bases). Germline V gives CDR1 SEHNR, CDR2 FQNEAQ (reference sequence). This CDR3 spans 15 amino acids. The V end lost 5 bases, the J end lost 1 base, and 14 bases lay between the germline ends. CDR3 in DNA: TGTGCCAGCAGCGAAGGGGGACACTTCCAAGAGACCCAGTACTTC. Protein sequence: CASSEGGHFQETQYF.

This clonotype was found a few times. V usage is TRBV28 and J usage is TRBJ2-6; 9 bases align to TRBD1. The CDR3 runs 17 residues. Germline V gives CDR1 MDHEN, CDR2 SYDVKM. Trimming cost V 2 bases and J 0 bases; bases outside gene matches: 2. The CDR3 sequence: CASSLGTGLSGANVLTF. DNA for the CDR3: TGTGCCAGCAGTTTAGGGACAGGGCTCTCTGGGGCCAACGTCCTGACTTTC.

The chain links TRBV12-3 or TRBV12-4 to TRBJ2-1; TRBD2 aligns across 7 bases. V shed 3 bases, J shed 3 bases, and the junction held 17 bases outside the gene matches. This CDR3 spans 19 amino acids. As DNA, the CDR3 is TGTGCCAGCAGTTTTAGCCCCACCGCAACTAGCGCCGACTACAATGAGCAGTTCTTC. Its translation: CASSFSPTATSADYNEQFF.

This clonotype turned up a few times. In nucleotides, the CDR3 is TGTGCCAGCAGGCCCGGGACAGGATGGAAGAATGGCTACACCTTC. Its protein product is CASRPGTGWKNGYTF. V and J are TRBV6-1 and TRBJ1-2; 8 nucleotides align to TRBD1. Germline-derived CDR1 and CDR2 are MNHNS and SASEGT. Unmatched junction bases numbered 12, after V lost 6 bases and J lost 6 bases. The CDR3 totals 15 residues.

In this sample, this clonotype turned up many times. The gene calls are TRBV20-1 and TRBJ1-2; a possible D gene is TRBD1 (5 bases). From germline, CDR1 is DFQATT and CDR2 SNEGSKA (reference sequence). Trimming cost V 1 base and J 7 bases, with 22 bases left between them. This CDR3 contains 16 residues. CDR3 in amino acids: CSARGVWFGGRIGYTF. The DNA of the CDR3 is TGCAGTGCTAGAGGGGTTTGGTTCGGGGGTCGTATTGGCTACACCTTC.

The J gene is TRBJ2-5, the V gene TRBV5-1, with TRBD1 matching over 7 bases. The germline CDR1 and CDR2 sequences are SGHRS and YFSETQ. The V gene end was trimmed by 0 bases and the J gene end by 5 bases; junction bases not matched to a gene: 13. The CDR3 runs to 17 residues. The CDR3 is CASSLARDSPTGETQYF. CDR3 sequence (DNA): TGCGCCAGCAGCTTGGCCCGGGACAGTCCGACCGGGGAGACCCAGTACTTC.

The chain links TRBV11-2 to TRBJ2-7; 10 bases agree with TRBD1. The CDR3 is 15 residues long. Looked up from germline, CDR1 is SGHAT and CDR2 is FQNNGV. V dropped 4 bases and J dropped 2; count of bases not matched to a gene: 5. The CDR3 here is CASSYRGTGAYEQYF. The CDR3 bases are TGTGCCAGCAGCTACCGAGGGACAGGGGCCTACGAGCAGTACTTC.

This clonotype was found many times. This chain connects TRBV5-1 to TRBJ2-3; 14 bases line up with TRBD2. With V trimmed by 2 bases and J by 3 bases, 5 bases remained unmatched. This CDR3 comprises 17 residues. CDR1 and CDR2 (germline): SGHRS, YFSETQ. CDR3 loop: CASSFGTSGRNTDTQYF. The CDR3 DNA follows: TGCGCCAGCAGCTTCGGGACTAGCGGGAGAAATACAGATACGCAGTATTTT.

The V gene is TRBV7-6, the J gene TRBJ1-1, with D unclear. The CDR3 is 17 residues long. V was pared by 5 bases and J by 1 base, with 20 bases between. Germline CDR1 SGHVS, CDR2 FNYEAQ. The chain's CDR3 is CASSQDNPVTANTEAFF. The DNA of the CDR3 is TGTGCCAGCAGCCAAGATAATCCCGTGACGGCGAACACTGAAGCTTTCTTT.

This clonotype was recorded at least ten times. This sequence joins TRBV3-1 and TRBJ2-7; D is ambiguous. The germline gives CDR1 LGHDT, CDR2 YNNKEL (reference sequence). Trimming took off 1 base at V and 3 bases at J, with 4 bases between the two ends. The CDR3 runs 12 residues. CDR3 in amino acids: CASSQGVYEQYF. CDR3 coding DNA: TGTGCCAGCAGCCAAGGGGTCTACGAGCAGTACTTC.

This clonotype was seen many times. CDR3 amino acids: CASSEIGQSNYGYTF. The DNA for the CDR3 is TGTGCCAGCAGTGAAATCGGACAGTCTAACTATGGCTACACCTTC. The rearrangement links TRBV2 to TRBJ1-2; tentatively, D is TRBD1 (6 bases). CDR1 and CDR2 (germline): SNHLY, FYNNEI. CDR3 length: 15 amino acids. The V end was cut by 2 bases, the J end by 0 bases, with 10 bases between.